Listed below are T cell receptor beta chains from one sample, sequenced in a study of regulatory T cells in long-lasting Graves disease. TCRdb re-called the multiplex PCR reads with MiXCR, one entry per CDR3 protein. The top ten clones hold 35% to 45% of a sample with hundreds of thousands of distinct CDR3 sequences, 18% of them seen once. Material: peripheral blood mononuclear cells (PBMCs), obtained at new diagnosis, from a patient treated with antithyroid drugs. The source of these receptors is a female donor with Graves disease. CDR3s include the opening cysteine and the closing phenylalanine or tryptophan. A D gene is named only where the DNA matches it firmly. Clone size is stated in some rows and not others, as once, few, many or a class when expanded.

>TRBV27|-|TRBJ2-3|many
CASSPQGDTQYF
TGTGCCAGCAGCCCACAAGGAGATACGCAGTATTTT
>TRBV25-1|-|TRBJ1-3|few
CASSSVNEGNTIYF
TGTGCCAGCAGTAGTGTTAACGAGGGAAACACCATATATTTT
>TRBV4-1|-|TRBJ2-5|few
CASSGPRRQETQYF
TGCGCCAGCAGCGGACCCAGAAGGCAAGAGACCCAGTACTTC
>TRBV28|TRBD2|TRBJ2-1|many
CASSPETSGRINDEQFF
TGTGCCAGCAGTCCCGAGACTAGCGGGAGAATCAATGATGAGCAGTTCTTC
>TRBV29-1|-|TRBJ2-1|few
CSVEDALNEQFF
TGCAGCGTTGAAGATGCCCTCAATGAGCAGTTCTTC
>TRBV27|-|TRBJ1-5|many
CASSPRAGNQPQHF
TGTGCCAGCAGTCCAAGGGCAGGGAATCAGCCCCAGCATTTT
>TRBV20-1|TRBD2|TRBJ2-5|many
CSARGGRRQETQYF
TGCAGTGCTAGAGGCGGGAGGAGGCAAGAGACCCAGTACTTC
>TRBV12-3/TRBV12-4|-|TRBJ2-7|many
CASTREPSEQYF
TGTGCCAGCACGAGGGAACCGTCCGAGCAGTACTTC
>TRBV27|TRBD1|TRBJ1-1|many
CASSLSLTGVGEAFF
TGTGCCAGCAGTCTTAGCCTGACAGGGGTAGGCGAAGCTTTCTTT
>TRBV10-1|-|TRBJ2-7|-
CASSQGPRGLGQYF
TGCGCCAGCAGTCAGGGGCCCCGGGGTTTGGGGCAGTACTTC
>TRBV7-2|-|TRBJ1-1|few
CASSLFQNPGRAFF
TGTGCCAGCAGCTTATTTCAAAACCCAGGGAGGGCTTTCTTT
>TRBV2|-|TRBJ1-6|few
CASSLDGQGGPYNSPLHF
TGTGCCAGCAGCTTAGACGGGCAGGGCGGGCCCTATAATTCACCCCTCCACTTT
>TRBV5-1|-|TRBJ2-7|few
CASSPEAAPYEQYF
TGCGCCAGCAGCCCGGAGGCAGCTCCCTACGAGCAGTACTTC
>TRBV28|TRBD2|TRBJ2-3|many
CASSFGTSGLGTDTQYF
TGTGCCAGCAGTTTCGGGACTAGCGGCCTCGGCACAGATACGCAGTATTTT
>TRBV10-1|TRBD1|TRBJ1-5|once
CASSRGNQPHHF
TGCGCCAGCTCCAGGGGGAATCAGCCCCATCATTTT
>TRBV13|TRBD2|TRBJ2-5|-
CASSSGLAGVQETQYF
TGTGCCAGCAGCTCGGGACTAGCGGGAGTCCAAGAGACCCAGTACTTC
>TRBV30|-|TRBJ1-2|few
CAWRYSLNSYGYTF
TGTGCCTGGAGATATTCGCTAAATTCCTATGGCTACACCTTC
>TRBV7-2|-|TRBJ2-7|many
CASSTSTSEQYF
TGTGCCAGCAGCACCTCTACTAGCGAGCAGTACTTC
>TRBV19|TRBD2|TRBJ2-1|-
CASRERRAGGPDEQFF
TGTGCCAGTAGGGAAAGGCGAGCGGGAGGGCCGGATGAGCAGTTCTTC
>TRBV20-1|TRBD1|TRBJ2-5|many
CSAQAGTGETQYF
TGCAGTGCTCAGGCCGGGACAGGAGAGACCCAGTACTTC
>TRBV12-3/TRBV12-4|-|TRBJ1-1|-
CASSWAGGGAPEALF
TGTGCCAGCAGTTGGGCCGGGGGGGGTGCGCCTGAGGCTCTCTTT
>TRBV11-3|-|TRBJ2-3|many
CASSLDGGAGTDTQYF
TGTGCCAGCAGCTTAGATGGGGGAGCGGGCACAGATACGCAGTATTTT
>TRBV11-2|-|TRBJ1-1|few
CASVRGESTEAFF
TGTGCCAGCGTGCGAGGAGAGAGCACTGAAGCTTTCTTT
>TRBV19|-|TRBJ2-7|few
CASSIGAGNEQYF
TGTGCCAGTAGTATCGGGGCAGGGAACGAGCAGTACTTC
>TRBV7-9|TRBD2|TRBJ2-2|-
CASSLGTSVHTGELFF
TGTGCCAGCAGCTTAGGGACTAGCGTACACACCGGGGAGCTGTTTTTT
>TRBV19|-|TRBJ2-7|many
CASSLGVRYEQYF
TGTGCCAGTAGTCTAGGGGTCCGTTACGAGCAGTACTTC
>TRBV5-6|-|TRBJ2-7|-
CASSLEGMVYEQYF
TGTGCCAGCAGCTTGGAAGGGATGGTCTACGAGCAGTACTTC
>TRBV6-2/TRBV6-3|-|TRBJ1-1|-
CASSYSGGEAFF
TGTGCCAGCAGTTACTCAGGGGGAGAAGCTTTCTTT
>TRBV2|-|TRBJ2-3|many
CASSEGGTDTQYF
TGTGCCAGCAGTGAAGGCGGGACAGATACGCAGTATTTT
>TRBV2|TRBD2|TRBJ2-7|-
CASTPAGGLYEQYF
TGTGCCAGCACCCCAGCGGGGGGCCTTTACGAGCAGTACTTC
>TRBV28|-|TRBJ2-7|many
CASSLPGGEYEQYF
TGTGCCAGCAGTTTACCCGGAGGGGAGTACGAGCAGTACTTC
>TRBV24-1|-|TRBJ2-3|many
CATSDRTTSSTDTQYF
TGTGCCACCAGTGATCGGACCACTAGCTCCACAGATACGCAGTATTTT